This T cell receptor (beta chain) comes out of a study of regulatory T cells in long-lasting Graves disease. Overall study results and limits: The sample size was small, and this may have reduced accuracy. Persistent Graves' patients showed reduced TCR diversity versus newly diagnosed patients. TRBV28 was favored in persistent disease, as were TRBJ1-2 and TRBJ2-5.

As for time point: newly diagnosed GD, antithyroid drugs for less than 3 months. Following extraction of RNA from PBMCs, that RNA was used to make the TCR library. In building TCR beta libraries, iRepertoire HTBI primers were used together with Arm-PCR of CDR3 regions. TCRdb processed the multiplex PCR reads anew with MiXCR; each CDR3 protein has one entry. The sample has roughly 350,000 distinct CDR3 sequences; over 15% are singletons. This clonotype was detected only once. Its antigen is unknown. The J segment lost 1 base and the V segment lost 6 bases, leaving 10 bases of the junction unmatched. Per the germline V gene, CDR1 is MNHEY and CDR2 is SVGEGT. The CDR3 is 17 amino acids. The same data also contributed to another study, on T cells in Graves' hyperthyroidism and ophthalmopathy.

The sample here was peripheral blood mononuclear cells (PBMCs), taken at new diagnosis, from a patient treated with antithyroid drugs. The source is a middle-aged man with Graves disease. The chain couples TRBV6-2 or TRBV6-3 to TRBJ2-2; the match to TRBD2 covers 8 bases. CDR3 loop: CASRIPFSGVNTGELFF. Written as DNA, the CDR3 is TGTGCCAGCAGAATACCCTTTAGCGGGGTGAACACCGGGGAGCTGTTTTTT.